The rows below give T cell receptor beta chains drawn from one sample of a study of T cell changes during pregnancy in multiple sclerosis. Libraries were prepared by immunoSEQ multiplex PCR; TCRdb keeps only in-frame clonotypes and omits some of them. The sample contains 93,000 or so clones, roughly nine tenths of which appear only once. The material sequenced was peripheral blood, taken after pregnancy. The receptors shown here come from a female donor with multiple sclerosis, enrolled in a pregnancy study. Each CDR3 is given without its conserved first and last residue. The order of the fields is V gene, D gene, CDR3 protein. D genes are given only for firm matches.

>TRBV15|-
ATSRGADDEKLF
>TRBV6-1|-
ASSGYAQSRANVLT
>TRBV6-6|-
ASSRGANVLT
>TRBV23-1|-
ASSQCKGVEDNEQF
>TRBV20-1|-
SAPEAPGYT
>TRBV18|-
ASSYLDSQETQY
>TRBV2|-
ASSGVQGQNYGYT
>TRBV2|TRBD1
ASMGYRGH
>TRBV30|-
AWISAYEQY
>TRBV11-2|-
ASSFLRGLAYEQY
>TRBV7-2|-
ASSFRADTQY
>TRBV30|TRBD1
AWSKGGPNLAKNIQY
>TRBV9|TRBD1
ASSVVPGQATGELF
>TRBV7-6|-
ASSYLGGPEAF
>TRBV25-1|-
ASNSVNTEAF
>TRBV25-1|-
ASSVPGIYEQY
>TRBV2|-
ASSFTGTTNEKLF
>TRBV7-9|TRBD1
ASSLSRTGHGELF
>TRBV5-1|-
ASSLGQQGWGYT
>TRBV5-4|-
ASSLGDPRDTQY
>TRBV7-7|TRBD1
ASSSTDRGQETQY
>TRBV7-9|TRBD1
ASSRTGGDGYT
>TRBV2|-
ASNTRDETQY
>TRBV11-2|TRBD1
ASSPTGGHTEAF
>TRBV4-2|-
ASSQHRDQPQH
>TRBV5-4|TRBD1
ASTIRTGSTKETQY
>TRBV6-5|-
ASSYSSVDYGYT
>TRBV19|-
ASKVEETQY
>TRBV29-1|-
SVEGRVGYT
>TRBV5-8|-
ASSSIYEQY
>TRBV30|-
AWSTEENSGNTIY
>TRBV11-3|-
ASSGGQRETQY
>TRBV7-2|-
ASSPKREGQPQH
>TRBV2|-
ASIDGITADGYT
>TRBV7-9|TRBD1
ASSFGTGGGYGYT
>TRBV5-1|-
ASSLGAQANYGYT